This is a list of T cell receptor beta chains from one sample in a study of T-cell memory formation after mild COVID-19. TCRdb re-analysed the 5' RACE reads in MiXCR, keeping a single row per CDR3 protein. Among 120,000 to 150,000 distinct CDR3 sequences listed, roughly 21% were seen once. Sequenced: PBMCs or a T cell subset sorted from them (not recorded which). These receptors all come from an adult woman who had mild COVID-19 (a few samples of this study predate the infection). Cell type and time point are not known. CDR3s include the opening cysteine and the closing phenylalanine or tryptophan. A D gene is named only where the DNA matches it firmly. A row's size may be missing; if present it is once, few, many or a size class.

j_call,v_call,d_call,clone_size,cdr3_nt,cdr3_aa
TRBJ2-4,TRBV6-5,NA,NA,TGTGCCAGCACGACCGGGCCCTTATTAGGAAACATTCAGTACTTC,CASTTGPLLGNIQYF
TRBJ1-2,TRBV5-1,NA,few,TGCGCCAGCACGCGGCAAGGGAACTATGGCTACACCTTC,CASTRQGNYGYTF
TRBJ2-1,TRBV12-3/TRBV12-4,NA,few,TGTGCCAGCAGTTTTCGTGAATTTGAGCAGTTCTTC,CASSFREFEQFF
TRBJ2-7,TRBV28,NA,few,TGTGCCAGCAGTCGTCGGATGTACGAGCAGTACTTC,CASSRRMYEQYF
TRBJ2-7,TRBV20-1,TRBD2,few,TGCAGTGCTATAGCACTAGCGGCAGACCCTTCCGTCTACGAGCAGTACTTC,CSAIALAADPSVYEQYF
TRBJ1-1,TRBV6-4,TRBD1,few,TGTGCCAGCAGTGACTCGAGGGGAGTTCAGACAGGGGGATCGGGCAGCGAAGCTTTCTTT,CASSDSRGVQTGGSGSEAFF
TRBJ1-2,TRBV12-3/TRBV12-4,NA,few,TGTGCCAGCAGTAGACCGGACTCCCTTGGGGATGGCTACACCTTC,CASSRPDSLGDGYTF
TRBJ2-1,TRBV6-2/TRBV6-3,NA,NA,TGTGCCAGCAATTTAGGGATCTTAGAGTATGAGCAGTTCTTC,CASNLGILEYEQFF
TRBJ1-2,TRBV15,NA,NA,TGTGCCACCAGCAGGAGCAGCTACTATGGCTACACCTTC,CATSRSSYYGYTF
TRBJ1-2,TRBV11-2,TRBD1,few,TGTGCCAGCAGCTCAGTGAGGACAGGACCACCCTCTGGCTACACCTTC,CASSSVRTGPPSGYTF
TRBJ2-5,TRBV5-1,NA,few,TGCGCCAGCAGCTCACTAGGACGCTTGGGAAGGCGAGGAGAGACCCAGTACTTC,CASSSLGRLGRRGETQYF
TRBJ2-7,TRBV6-6,TRBD2,few,TGTGCCAGCAGTTACCCCGCCGGGACTAACTACGAGCAGTACTTC,CASSYPAGTNYEQYF
TRBJ1-2,TRBV10-3,NA,NA,TGTGCCATCAGTCGGTCAGGGAAGAACTATGGCTACACCTTC,CAISRSGKNYGYTF
TRBJ2-1,TRBV19,NA,NA,TGTGCCACTTCCGATCCAAGGGGACCCATCGCTGAGCAGTTCTTC,CATSDPRGPIAEQFF
TRBJ1-5,TRBV7-8,NA,NA,TGTGCCAGCAGCCGCATCCAGGGGTACGGTCAGCCCCAGCATTTT,CASSRIQGYGQPQHF
TRBJ2-2,TRBV20-1,NA,NA,TGCAGTGCTCTTGGGGGATCCACCGGGGAGCTGTTTTTT,CSALGGSTGELFF
TRBJ1-2,TRBV6-1,NA,NA,TGTGCCAGCAACCAGGTTAACTATGGCTACACCTTC,CASNQVNYGYTF
TRBJ2-1,TRBV24-1,TRBD2,NA,TGTGCCACCAGTGACCCAGGACTAGCGGGTGCAAATGAGCAGTTCTTC,CATSDPGLAGANEQFF
TRBJ2-7,TRBV6-5,NA,many,TGTGCCAGCGGTACGGAGGGGGCGCTGGGCGAGCAGTACTTC,CASGTEGALGEQYF
TRBJ1-1,TRBV30,NA,few,TGTGCCTGGAGTGGACAGAACGTTGAAGCTTTCTTT,CAWSGQNVEAFF
TRBJ2-7,TRBV15,NA,many,NA,CATSREGRAGLGKQYF
TRBJ2-3,TRBV7-8,NA,NA,TGTGCCAGCAGCGTCTTAGGGGGGTCCAGGGTGACAGATACGCAGTATTTT,CASSVLGGSRVTDTQYF
TRBJ1-4,TRBV6-2/TRBV6-3,NA,NA,TGTGCCAGCAGTTATTATCTCGGCGTGAATGAAAAACTGTTTTTT,CASSYYLGVNEKLFF
TRBJ1-1,TRBV5-1,NA,many,TGCGCCAGCAGCTTGGCAGGACAGACGAACACTGAAGCTTTCTTT,CASSLAGQTNTEAFF
TRBJ2-7,TRBV3-1,NA,NA,TGTGCCAGCAGCCAGGCGACGAACGAGCAGTACTTC,CASSQATNEQYF
TRBJ2-5,TRBV12-3/TRBV12-4,TRBD2,few,TGTGCCAGCAGTTTTGGGGGGGGAGCAGAGACCCAGTACTTC,CASSFGGGAETQYF
TRBJ2-5,TRBV12-3/TRBV12-4,NA,few,TGTGCCAGCAGTTTATACCACGGGGGGCGTGGGGAGACCCAGTACTTC,CASSLYHGGRGETQYF
TRBJ1-1,TRBV12-3/TRBV12-4,NA,few,TGTGCCAGCAGCCCCCCGACAGAGCACTTTGAAGCTTTCTTT,CASSPPTEHFEAFF
TRBJ2-6,TRBV18,NA,NA,TGTGCCAGCTCACCGTGGGGACAAAAGGCAGGGGCCAACGTCCTGACTTTC,CASSPWGQKAGANVLTF
TRBJ2-1,TRBV18,TRBD1,NA,TGTGCCAGCTCACCACGGGAGGGACAGGGCTGGGCGAATGAGCAGTTCTTC,CASSPREGQGWANEQFF
TRBJ2-1,TRBV29-1,NA,NA,TGCAGCGTCGAACGGAGGAGCTCCTACAATGAGCAGTTCTTC,CSVERRSSYNEQFF
TRBJ1-3,TRBV19,NA,NA,TGTGCCAGTGCAATCGCCAGGGACCTCTCTGGAAACACCATATATTTT,CASAIARDLSGNTIYF
TRBJ2-7,TRBV5-1,NA,few,TGCGCCAGCAGCTTGTCCCCACAGGCCCTATACGAGCAGTACTTC,CASSLSPQALYEQYF
TRBJ2-3,TRBV5-5,NA,many,TGTGCCAGCAGCTTGCCCCAGGGGAACACAGATACGCAGTATTTT,CASSLPQGNTDTQYF
TRBJ1-2,TRBV11-2,NA,few,TGTGCCAGCAGCTACGACAGATTAGATGGTGGCTACACCTTC,CASSYDRLDGGYTF
TRBJ2-3,TRBV19,TRBD2,once,TGTGCCAGTAGTAGTCGGAGGGTAGCGGGAGCGACAGATACGCAGTATTTT,CASSSRRVAGATDTQYF
TRBJ2-3,TRBV5-6,NA,many,TGTGCCAGCAGGCCGGTTCAGACAGATACGCAGTATTTT,CASRPVQTDTQYF
TRBJ2-1,TRBV6-1,NA,few,TGTGCCAGCAAAAGGAACAATGAGCAGTTCTTC,CASKRNNEQFF
TRBJ2-7,TRBV7-2,TRBD1,NA,TGTGCCAGCAGCTTGTCAGGGGGTCTGAGCGAGCAGTACTTC,CASSLSGGLSEQYF
TRBJ2-2,TRBV11-2,TRBD2,NA,TGTGCCAGCAGCTTAGGCGGGAGCGACACCGGGGAGCTGTTTTTT,CASSLGGSDTGELFF
TRBJ2-5,TRBV28,TRBD2,once,TGTGCCAGCAGGCGGGGGGATGAGACCCAGTACTTC,CASRRGDETQYF
TRBJ2-3,TRBV6-6,TRBD2,NA,TGTGCCAGCAGTTACCCAGCGGGGGGGACAGATACGCAGTATTTT,CASSYPAGGTDTQYF
TRBJ1-2,TRBV6-1,NA,few,TGTGCCAGCAGAGCAGGGATCTCTGGCTACACCTTC,CASRAGISGYTF
TRBJ2-6,TRBV15,NA,once,TGTGCCACCAGCACCCGAGGGGCCAACGTCCTGACTTTC,CATSTRGANVLTF
TRBJ2-6,TRBV5-1,TRBD1,NA,TGCGCCAGCAGCTTGGGGCTCCGGGACAGCATCTCTGGGGCCAACGTCCTGACTTTC,CASSLGLRDSISGANVLTF